This T cell receptor (beta chain) was retrieved from a study of glioma-infiltrating T cells. In its sample, this clonotype was seen many times. The iRepertoire nested amplicon-rescue multiplex PCR amplified TCR alpha and beta CDR3s from RNA. TCRdb reprocessed the multiplex PCR reads with MiXCR, giving one entry per CDR3 protein. Of fewer than 250,000 distinct CDR3 sequences in the sample, roughly 32% were seen once. V was clipped by 5 bases and J by 1 base; unmatched bases: 14. CDR1 SEHNR and CDR2 FQNEAQ come from the germline V gene (reference sequence). This CDR3 has 17 residues. The sequence was collected from a human donor with low-grade glioma or glioblastoma, undergoing nonglioma brain surgery, or in good health (not recorded which). This rearrangement joins TRBV7-9 to TRBJ2-7, with 7 bases aligning to TRBD2. The sequenced sample was glioma tissue, nonneoplastic brain tissue, or PBMCs (not recorded which). As DNA, the CDR3 is TGTGCCAGCAGCCCGTTAGGTGGGGCGGGAGTGTCCTACGAGCAGTACTTC. This codes for CASSPLGGAGVSYEQYF.